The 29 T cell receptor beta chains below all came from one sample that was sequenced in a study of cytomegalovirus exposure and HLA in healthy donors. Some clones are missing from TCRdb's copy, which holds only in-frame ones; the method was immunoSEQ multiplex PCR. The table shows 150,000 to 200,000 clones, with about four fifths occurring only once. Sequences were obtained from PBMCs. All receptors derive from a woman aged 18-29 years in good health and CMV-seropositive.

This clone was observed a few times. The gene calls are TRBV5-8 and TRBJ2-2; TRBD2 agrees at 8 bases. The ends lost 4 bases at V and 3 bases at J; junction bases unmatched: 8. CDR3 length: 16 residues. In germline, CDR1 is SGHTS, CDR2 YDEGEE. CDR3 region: CASSPWTSWDTGELFF. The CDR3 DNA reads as TGTGCCAGCAGCCCGTGGACTAGCTGGGACACCGGGGAGCTGTTTTTT.

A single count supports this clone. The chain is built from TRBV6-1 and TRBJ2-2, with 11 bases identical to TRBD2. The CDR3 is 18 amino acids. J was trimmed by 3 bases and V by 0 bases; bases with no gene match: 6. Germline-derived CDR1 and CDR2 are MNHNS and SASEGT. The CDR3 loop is CASSEARLAGGYTGELFF. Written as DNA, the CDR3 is TGTGCCAGCAGTGAAGCGCGTCTAGCGGGGGGTTACACCGGGGAGCTGTTTTTT.

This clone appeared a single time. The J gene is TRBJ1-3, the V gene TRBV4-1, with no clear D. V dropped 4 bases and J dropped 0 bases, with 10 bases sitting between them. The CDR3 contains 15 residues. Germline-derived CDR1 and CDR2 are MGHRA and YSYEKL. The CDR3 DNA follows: TGCGCCAGCAGCCCTATCCTTGGCTCTGGAAACACCATATATTTT. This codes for CASSPILGSGNTIYF.

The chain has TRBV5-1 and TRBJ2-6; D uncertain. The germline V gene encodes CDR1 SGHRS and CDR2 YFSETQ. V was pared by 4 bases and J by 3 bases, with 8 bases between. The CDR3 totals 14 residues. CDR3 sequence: CASSPISGANVLTF. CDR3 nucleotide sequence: TGCGCCAGCAGCCCTATTAGTGGGGCCAACGTCCTGACTTTC.

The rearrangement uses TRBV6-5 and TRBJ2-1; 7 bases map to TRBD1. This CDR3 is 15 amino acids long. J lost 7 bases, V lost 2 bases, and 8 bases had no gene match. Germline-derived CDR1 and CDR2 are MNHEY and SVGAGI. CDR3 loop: CASSYGPTGVNEQFF. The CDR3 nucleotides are TGTGCCAGCAGTTACGGGCCCACAGGGGTGAATGAGCAGTTCTTC.

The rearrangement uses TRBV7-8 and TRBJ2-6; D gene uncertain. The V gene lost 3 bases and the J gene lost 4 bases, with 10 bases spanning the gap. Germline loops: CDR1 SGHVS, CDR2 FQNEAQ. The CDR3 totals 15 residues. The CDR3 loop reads CASSFRVTGANVLTF. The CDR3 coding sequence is TGTGCCAGCAGCTTCCGGGTAACCGGGGCCAACGTCCTGACTTTC.

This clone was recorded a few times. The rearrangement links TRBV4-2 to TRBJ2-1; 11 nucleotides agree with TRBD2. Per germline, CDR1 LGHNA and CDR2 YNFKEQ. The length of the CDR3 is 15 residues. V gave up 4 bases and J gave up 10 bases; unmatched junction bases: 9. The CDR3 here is CASSPTSGGAEEQFF. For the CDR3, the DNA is TGTGCCAGCAGCCCAACTAGCGGGGGTGCGGAGGAGCAGTTCTTC.

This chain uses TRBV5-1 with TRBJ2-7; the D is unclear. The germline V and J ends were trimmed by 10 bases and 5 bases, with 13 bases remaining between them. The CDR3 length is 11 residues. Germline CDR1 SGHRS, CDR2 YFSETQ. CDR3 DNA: TGCGCCTCCCAGGAAGTAAACGAGCAGTACTTC. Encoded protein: CASQEVNEQYF.

The CDR3 sequence is CASSIGDRVSGNTIYF. The CDR3 nucleotides are TGTGCCAGTAGTATAGGGGACAGGGTCTCCGGAAACACCATATATTTT. The chain uses TRBV19 and TRBJ1-3, with TRBD1 identical over 9 bases. The trim removed 1 base at V and 4 bases at J, leaving 5 bases unmatched. Germline V CDR1 and CDR2: LNHDA, SQIVND (reference sequence). The CDR3 extends over 16 amino acids.

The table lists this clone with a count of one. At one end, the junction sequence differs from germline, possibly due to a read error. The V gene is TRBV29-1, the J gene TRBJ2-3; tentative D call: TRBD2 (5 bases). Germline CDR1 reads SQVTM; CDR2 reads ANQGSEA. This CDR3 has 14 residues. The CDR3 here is CSVEGLENSDTQYF. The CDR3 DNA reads TGCAGCGTAGAAGGACTGGAAAATTCAGATACGCAGTATTTT.

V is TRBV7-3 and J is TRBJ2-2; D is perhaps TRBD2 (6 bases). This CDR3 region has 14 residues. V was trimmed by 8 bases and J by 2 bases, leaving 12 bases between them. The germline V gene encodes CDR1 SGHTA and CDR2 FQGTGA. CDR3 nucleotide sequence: TGTGCCAGCCAGGACGGGACTAACACCGGGGAGCTGTTTTTT. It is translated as CASQDGTNTGELFF. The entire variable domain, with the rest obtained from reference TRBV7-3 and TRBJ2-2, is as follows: GAGVSQTPSNKVTEKGKYVELRCDPISGHTALYWYRQSLGQGPEFLIYFQGTGAADDSGLPNDRFFAVRPEGSVSTLKIQRTERGDSAVYLCASQDGTNTGELFFGEGSRLTVL.

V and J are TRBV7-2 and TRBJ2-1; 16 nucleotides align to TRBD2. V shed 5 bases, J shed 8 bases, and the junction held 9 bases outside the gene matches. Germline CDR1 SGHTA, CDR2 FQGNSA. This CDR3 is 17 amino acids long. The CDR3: CASSRRGLAGGLDEQFF. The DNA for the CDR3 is TGTGCCAGCAGCCGACGGGGACTAGCGGGGGGGCTGGATGAGCAGTTCTTC.

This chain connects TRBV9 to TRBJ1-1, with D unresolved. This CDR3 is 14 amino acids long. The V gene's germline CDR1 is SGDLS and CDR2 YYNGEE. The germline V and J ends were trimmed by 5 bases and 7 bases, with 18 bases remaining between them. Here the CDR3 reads CASRLEEFRGEAFF. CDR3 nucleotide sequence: TGTGCCAGCAGATTGGAGGAATTTCGGGGTGAAGCTTTCTTT. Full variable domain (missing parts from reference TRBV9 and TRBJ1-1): DSGVTQTPKHLITATGQRVTLRCSPRSGDLSVYWYQQSLDQGLQFLIQYYNGEERAKGNILERFSAQQFPDLHSELNLSSLELGDSALYFCASRLEEFRGEAFFGQGTRLTVV.

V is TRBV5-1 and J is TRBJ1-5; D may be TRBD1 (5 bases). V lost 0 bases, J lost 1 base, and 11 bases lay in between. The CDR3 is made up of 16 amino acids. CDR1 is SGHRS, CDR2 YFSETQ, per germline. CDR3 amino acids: CASSLGRGGSNQPQHF. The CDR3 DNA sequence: TGCGCCAGCAGCTTGGGCCGGGGGGGAAGCAATCAGCCCCAGCATTTT.

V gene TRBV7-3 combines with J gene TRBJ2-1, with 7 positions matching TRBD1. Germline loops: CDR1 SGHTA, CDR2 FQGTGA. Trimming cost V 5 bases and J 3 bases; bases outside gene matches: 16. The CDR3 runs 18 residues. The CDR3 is CASSLLPSPGTDYNEQFF. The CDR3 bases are TGTGCCAGCAGCCTACTCCCAAGCCCCGGGACAGACTACAATGAGCAGTTCTTC.

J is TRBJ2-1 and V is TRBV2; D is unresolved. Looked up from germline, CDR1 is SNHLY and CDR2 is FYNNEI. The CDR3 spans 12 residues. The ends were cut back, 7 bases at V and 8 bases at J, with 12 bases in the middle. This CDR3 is CASMGRLYEQFF. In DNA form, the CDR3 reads TGTGCCAGCATGGGCCGATTATATGAGCAGTTCTTC. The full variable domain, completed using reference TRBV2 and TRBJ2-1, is EPEVTQTPSHQVTQMGQEVILRCVPISNHLYFYWYRQILGQKVEFLVSFYNNEISEKSEIFDDQFSVERPDGSNFTLKIRSTKLEDSAMYFCASMGRLYEQFFGPGTRLTVL.

The DNA of the CDR3 is TGTGCCAGCAGCCCTCGGACAGGGTTCGGACCTGGAAACACCATATATTTT. It yields the protein CASSPRTGFGPGNTIYF. The genes are TRBV9 and TRBJ1-3, with TRBD1 matching over 8 bases. Losses at the gene ends were 4 bases for V and 2 bases for J; bases not matched to a gene: 11. The CDR3 length is 17 residues. The germline V gene encodes CDR1 SGDLS and CDR2 YYNGEE.

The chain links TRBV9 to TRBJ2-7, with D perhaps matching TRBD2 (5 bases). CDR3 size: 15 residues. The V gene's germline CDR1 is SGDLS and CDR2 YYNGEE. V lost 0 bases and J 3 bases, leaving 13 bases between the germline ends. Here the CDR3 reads CASSVAPGDYYEQYF. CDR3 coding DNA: TGTGCCAGCAGCGTAGCTCCCGGGGATTACTACGAGCAGTACTTC.

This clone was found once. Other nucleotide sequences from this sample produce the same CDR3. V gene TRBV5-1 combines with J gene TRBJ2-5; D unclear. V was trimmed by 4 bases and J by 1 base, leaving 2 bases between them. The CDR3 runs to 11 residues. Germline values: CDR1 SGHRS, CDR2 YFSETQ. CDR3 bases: TGCGCCAGCAGCCGCCAAGAGACCCAGTACTTC. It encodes CASSRQETQYF.

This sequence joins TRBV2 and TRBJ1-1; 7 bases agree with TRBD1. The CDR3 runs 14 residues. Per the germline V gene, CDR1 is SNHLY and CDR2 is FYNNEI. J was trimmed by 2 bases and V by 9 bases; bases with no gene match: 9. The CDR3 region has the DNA TGTGCCAGAAATAAGGGACAGTCAAACACTGAAGCTTTCTTT. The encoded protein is CARNKGQSNTEAFF. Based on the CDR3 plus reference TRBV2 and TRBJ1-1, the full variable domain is EPEVTQTPSHQVTQMGQEVILRCVPISNHLYFYWYRQILGQKVEFLVSFYNNEISEKSEIFDDQFSVERPDGSNFTLKIRSTKLEDSAMYFCARNKGQSNTEAFFGQGTRLTVV.

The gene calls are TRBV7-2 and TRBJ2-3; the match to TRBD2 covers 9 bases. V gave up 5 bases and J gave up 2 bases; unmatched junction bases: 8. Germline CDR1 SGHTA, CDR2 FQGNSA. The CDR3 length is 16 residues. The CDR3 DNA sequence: TGTGCCAGCAGCCCGGGAGAGCGGGGGGCCACAGATACGCAGTATTTT. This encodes CASSPGERGATDTQYF.

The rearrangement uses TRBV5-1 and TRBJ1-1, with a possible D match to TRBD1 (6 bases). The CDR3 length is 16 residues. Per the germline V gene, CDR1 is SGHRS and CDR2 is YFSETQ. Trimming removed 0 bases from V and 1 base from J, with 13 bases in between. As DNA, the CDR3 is TGCGCCAGCAGCTTGGGGTTTCTGGGGGCGAACACTGAAGCTTTCTTT. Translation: CASSLGFLGANTEAFF.

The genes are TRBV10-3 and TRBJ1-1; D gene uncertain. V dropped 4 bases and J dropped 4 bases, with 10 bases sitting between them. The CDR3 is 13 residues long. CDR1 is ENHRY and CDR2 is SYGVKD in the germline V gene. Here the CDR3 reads CAISVRGTTEAFF. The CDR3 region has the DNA TGTGCCATCAGTGTACGGGGTACCACTGAAGCTTTCTTT.

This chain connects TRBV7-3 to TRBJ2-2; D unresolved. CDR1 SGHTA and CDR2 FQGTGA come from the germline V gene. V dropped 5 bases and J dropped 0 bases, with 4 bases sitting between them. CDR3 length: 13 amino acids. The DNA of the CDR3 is TGTGCCAGCAGCCAGGCGAACACCGGGGAGCTGTTTTTT. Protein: CASSQANTGELFF.

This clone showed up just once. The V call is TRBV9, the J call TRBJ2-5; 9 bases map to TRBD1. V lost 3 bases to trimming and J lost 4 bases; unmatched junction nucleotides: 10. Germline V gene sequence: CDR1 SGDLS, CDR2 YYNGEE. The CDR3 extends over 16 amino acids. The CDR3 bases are TGTGCCAGCAGCGCCGGGTGGGGACAGGGAGGAGAGACCCAGTACTTC. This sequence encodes CASSAGWGQGGETQYF.

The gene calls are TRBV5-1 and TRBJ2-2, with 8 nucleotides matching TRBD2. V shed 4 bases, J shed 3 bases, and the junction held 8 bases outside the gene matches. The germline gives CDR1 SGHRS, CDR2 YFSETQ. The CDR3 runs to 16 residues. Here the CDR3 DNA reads TGCGCCAGCAGCCCAGCGGGGGAGGTCGACACCGGGGAGCTGTTTTTT. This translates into CASSPAGEVDTGELFF.

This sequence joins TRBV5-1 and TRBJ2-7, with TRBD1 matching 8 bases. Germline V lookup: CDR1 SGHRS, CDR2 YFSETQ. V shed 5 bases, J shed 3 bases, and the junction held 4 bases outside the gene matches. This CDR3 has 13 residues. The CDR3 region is CASRGTGRYEQYF. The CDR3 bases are TGCGCCAGCAGGGGGACAGGACGCTACGAGCAGTACTTC.

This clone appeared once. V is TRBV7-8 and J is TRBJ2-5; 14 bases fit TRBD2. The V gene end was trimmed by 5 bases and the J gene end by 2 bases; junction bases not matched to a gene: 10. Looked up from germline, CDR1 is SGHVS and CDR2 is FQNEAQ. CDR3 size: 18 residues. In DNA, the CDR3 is TGTGCCAGCAGCCCCAGGGGGACTAGCGGGGGTGCACAAGAGACCCAGTACTTC. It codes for CASSPRGTSGGAQETQYF.

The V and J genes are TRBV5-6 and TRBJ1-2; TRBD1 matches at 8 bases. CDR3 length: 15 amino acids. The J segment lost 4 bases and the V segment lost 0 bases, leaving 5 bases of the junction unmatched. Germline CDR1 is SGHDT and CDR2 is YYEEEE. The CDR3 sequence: CASSLVGQASYGYTF. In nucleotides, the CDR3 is TGTGCCAGCAGCTTGGTGGGACAGGCGAGCTATGGCTACACCTTC.